This TCR beta chain was sequenced in a study of graft-versus-host responses after intestinal transplantation. As regards this clone: The antigen is unknown.

This table comes from immunoSEQ multiplex PCR, and its TCRdb copy is limited to in-frame clones, with some not included. The sample contains fewer than 95,000 clones, 85% to 95% of which appear only once. Germline loops: CDR1 SEHNR, CDR2 FQNEAQ (reference sequence). The CDR3 extends over 12 amino acids. After removal of 3 bases from V and 6 bases from J, the junction contained 0 bases not matched to a gene. The study, taken as a whole, reports: Recipient marrow held GvH clones, some first seen in ileum or blood.

Source: unstimulated CD8+ T cells sorted from spleen or lymph node cells, taken before intestinal transplant. The sequence was obtained from a human donor who received an intestinal transplant. The chain recombines TRBV7-9 with TRBJ2-3; 7 bases are a match to TRBD2. The CDR3 sequence is CASSFGGDTQYF. In nucleotides, the CDR3 is TGTGCCAGCAGCTTCGGGGGGGATACGCAGTATTTT.